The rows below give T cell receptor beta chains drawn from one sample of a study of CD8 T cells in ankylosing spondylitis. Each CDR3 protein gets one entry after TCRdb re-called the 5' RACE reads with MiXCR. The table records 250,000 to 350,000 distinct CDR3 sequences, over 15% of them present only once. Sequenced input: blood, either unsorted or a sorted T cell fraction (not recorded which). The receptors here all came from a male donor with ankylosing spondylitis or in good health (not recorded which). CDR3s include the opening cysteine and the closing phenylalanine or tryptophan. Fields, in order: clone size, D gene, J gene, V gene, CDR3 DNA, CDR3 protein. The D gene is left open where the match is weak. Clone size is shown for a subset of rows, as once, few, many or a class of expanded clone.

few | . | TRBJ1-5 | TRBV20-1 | TGCAGTGCTAGACAGGTTAGGGGGTGGGCCAATCAGCCCCAGCATTTT | CSARQVRGWANQPQHF
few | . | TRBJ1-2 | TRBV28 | TGTGCCAGCCAGCCCCTCTTGGGCTACACCTTC | CASQPLLGYTF
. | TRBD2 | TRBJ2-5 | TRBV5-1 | TGCGCCAGCAGCTTGGGGGTTAGCGGGAGCAACCAAGAGACCCAGTACTTC | CASSLGVSGSNQETQYF
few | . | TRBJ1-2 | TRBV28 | TGTGCCAGCAGTCTTACAGGGTACTTGGTCTATGGCTACACCTTC | CASSLTGYLVYGYTF
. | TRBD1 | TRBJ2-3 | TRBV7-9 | TGTGCCAGCAGCTTCGGACAGGGAAGGGATACGCAGTATTTT | CASSFGQGRDTQYF
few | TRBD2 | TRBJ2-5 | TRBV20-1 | TGCAGTGCTAGGGGGCTAGCGGGGGGCCTGGAGACCCAGTACTTC | CSARGLAGGLETQYF
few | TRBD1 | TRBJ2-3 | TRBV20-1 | TGCAGTGCTAGAGCCCGAGGACAGGGGACCTACACAGATACGCAGTATTTT | CSARARGQGTYTDTQYF
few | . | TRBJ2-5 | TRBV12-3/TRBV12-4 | TGTGCCAGCAGTACCAGGGTTGGAGAGACCCAGTACTTC | CASSTRVGETQYF
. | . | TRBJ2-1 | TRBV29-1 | TGCAGCGTTGAGGGCAGGGGAGCCTTGTATGAGCAGTTCTTC | CSVEGRGALYEQFF
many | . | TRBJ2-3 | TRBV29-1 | TGCAGCGTTGAGCTTGCAGATACGCAGTATTTT | CSVELADTQYF
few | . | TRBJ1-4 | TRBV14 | TGTGCCAGCAGCCCGACCCTGGGGGAAAAACTGTTTTTT | CASSPTLGEKLFF
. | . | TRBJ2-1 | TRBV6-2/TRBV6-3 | TGTGCCAGCACATCTTTCGGGGGTAGCCTCCTAAATGAGCAGTTCTTC | CASTSFGGSLLNEQFF
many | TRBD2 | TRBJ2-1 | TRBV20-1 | TGCAGTGCTACCCTAGCGGGAGGGTACAATGAGCAGTTCTTC | CSATLAGGYNEQFF
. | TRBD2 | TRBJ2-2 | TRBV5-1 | TGCGCCAGCAGCTCGATAGCGGGGGTCACCGGGGAGCTGTTTTTT | CASSSIAGVTGELFF
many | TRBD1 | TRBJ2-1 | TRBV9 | TGTGCCAGCAGCGTAGCAGGGGGCGGTCTGGGCAATGAGCAGTTCTTC | CASSVAGGGLGNEQFF
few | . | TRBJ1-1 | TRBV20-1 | TGCAGTGCCCCTCTACCCCCGGGGGACACTGAAGCTTTCTTT | CSAPLPPGDTEAFF
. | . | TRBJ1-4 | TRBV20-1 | TGCAGTGCTAGAAGGGCGTCTTCGAATGAAAAACTGTTTTTT | CSARRASSNEKLFF
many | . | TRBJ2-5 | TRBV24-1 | TGTGCCACCAGTGATCCCACGGGGGATTTCAAGGGGACCCAGTACTTC | CATSDPTGDFKGTQYF
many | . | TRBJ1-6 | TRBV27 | TGTGCCAGCAGTCCCCCAGGGATAAGCTCACCCCTCCACTTT | CASSPPGISSPLHF
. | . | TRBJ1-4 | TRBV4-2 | TGTGCCAGCAGCCAAGATGGGGGCGAAGGCGAAAAACTGTTTTTT | CASSQDGGEGEKLFF
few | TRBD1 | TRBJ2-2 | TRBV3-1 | TGTGCCAGCAGCCAAGGGACAGGGGCGAACACCGGGGAGCTGTTTTTT | CASSQGTGANTGELFF
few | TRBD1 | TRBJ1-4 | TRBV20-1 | TGCAGTGCCCGGACAGGGTTTAATGAAAAACTGTTTTTT | CSARTGFNEKLFF
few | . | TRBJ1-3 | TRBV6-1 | TGTGCCAGCAGACGGGACGGAAGCTCTGGAAACACCATATATTTT | CASRRDGSSGNTIYF
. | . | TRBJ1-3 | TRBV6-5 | TGTGCCAGCAGTTACTCGACCTCCGGAAACACCATATATTTT | CASSYSTSGNTIYF
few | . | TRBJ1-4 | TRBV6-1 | TGTGCCAGCAGTCGGGGAACCGGGGGCTCCGCAACTAATGAAAAACTGTTTTTT | CASSRGTGGSATNEKLFF
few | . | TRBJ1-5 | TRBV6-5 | TGTGCCAGCAGTTTGCTCGGGGACAATCAGCCCCAGCATTTT | CASSLLGDNQPQHF
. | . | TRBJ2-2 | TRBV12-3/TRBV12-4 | TGTGCCAGCAGTTTCATAGGACGGGCCGGGGAGCTGTTTTTT | CASSFIGRAGELFF
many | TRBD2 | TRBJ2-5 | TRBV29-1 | TGCAGCGTTGAATCGGGGGGGGAGACCCAGTACTTC | CSVESGGETQYF
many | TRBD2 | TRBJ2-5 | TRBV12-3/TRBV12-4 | TGTGCCAGCAGCGGACTAGCGGGGGGCCCGGAGACCCAGTACTTC | CASSGLAGGPETQYF
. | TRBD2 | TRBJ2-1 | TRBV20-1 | TGCAGTGCTCTGGGACTAGCGGGAGGTTTTAATGAGCAGTTCTTC | CSALGLAGGFNEQFF
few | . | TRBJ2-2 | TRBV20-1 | TGCAGTGCTAGAGATTGGCGGGACAGTGGTCCCGGGGAGCTGTTTTTT | CSARDWRDSGPGELFF
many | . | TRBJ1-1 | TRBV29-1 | TGCAGCGTTGATGGAGGGGGAGCTTTCTTT | CSVDGGGAFF
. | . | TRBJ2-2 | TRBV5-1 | TGCGCCAGCAGCTTGGTTGCGGGGCCCCGGGAGCTGTTTTTT | CASSLVAGPRELFF
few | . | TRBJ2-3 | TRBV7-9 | TGTGCCAGCAGCTCCCAGCTGGGCCATAGCACAGATACGCAGTATTTT | CASSSQLGHSTDTQYF
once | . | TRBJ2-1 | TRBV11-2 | TGTGCCAGCAGCTCAAGGGGGAGTGGGGGAAGCAATGAGCAGTTCTTC | CASSSRGSGGSNEQFF
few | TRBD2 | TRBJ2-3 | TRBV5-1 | TGCGCCAGCAGCTTGGCCACGGGGGGAAGCACAGATACGCAGTATTTT | CASSLATGGSTDTQYF
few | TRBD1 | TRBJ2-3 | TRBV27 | TGTGCCGGCAGTCGCGGGACAGGGGGCACAGATACGCAGTATTTT | CAGSRGTGGTDTQYF
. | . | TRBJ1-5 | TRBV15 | TGTGCCACCAGCAGAGAGGGGTATCAGCCCCAGCATTTT | CATSREGYQPQHF
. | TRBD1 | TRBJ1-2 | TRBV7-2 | TGTGCCAGCAGCTTAGACCGGGGGACAGCCCACTTC | CASSLDRGTAHF
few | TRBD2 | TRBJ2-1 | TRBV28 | TGTGCCAGCAGTTCCCCCCTAGCGGCCCTCAATGAGCAGTTCTTC | CASSSPLAALNEQFF
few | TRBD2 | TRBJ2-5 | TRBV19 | TGTGCCAGTAGTATAGTGCCTAGCGGACAAGAGACCCAGTACTTC | CASSIVPSGQETQYF
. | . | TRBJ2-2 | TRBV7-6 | TGTGCCAGCAGCTTCGGCGGCGCCGGGGAGCTGTTTTTT | CASSFGGAGELFF